This T cell receptor (beta chain) was documented in a study of blood T cell repertoires in COVID-19. Sequencing used immunoSEQ multiplex PCR; TCRdb keeps in-frame clones, though not all of them. The sample contains 15,000 to 20,000 clones, 85% to 95% of which appear only once. This clone showed up just a few times. Germline V CDR1 and CDR2: SQVTM, ANQGSEA. V was clipped by 5 bases and J by 3 bases, with 8 bases between them. This CDR3 spans 11 amino acids. This chain connects TRBV29-1 to TRBJ2-7, with D possibly being TRBD1 (6 bases). This sequence was found in a human donor in a cohort sampled during active COVID-19. Sequencing input: peripheral blood. The CDR3 DNA reads TGCAGCGTTATGACAGGCTACGAGCAGTACTTC. Translating gives CSVMTGYEQYF.